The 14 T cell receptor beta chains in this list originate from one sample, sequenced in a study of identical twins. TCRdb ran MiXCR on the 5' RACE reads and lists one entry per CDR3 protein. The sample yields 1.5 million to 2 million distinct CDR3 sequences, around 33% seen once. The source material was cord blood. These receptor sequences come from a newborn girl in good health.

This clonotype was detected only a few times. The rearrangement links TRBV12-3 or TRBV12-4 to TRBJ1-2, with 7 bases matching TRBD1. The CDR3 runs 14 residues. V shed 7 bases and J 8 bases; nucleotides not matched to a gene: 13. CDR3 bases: TGTGCCAGCATCCGACTCCTGACAGGGTCCGGCTACACCTTC. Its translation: CASIRLLTGSGYTF.

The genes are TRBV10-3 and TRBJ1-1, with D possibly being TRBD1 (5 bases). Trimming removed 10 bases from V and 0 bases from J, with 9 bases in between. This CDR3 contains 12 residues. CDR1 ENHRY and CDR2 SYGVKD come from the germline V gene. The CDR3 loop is CATGHLNTEAFF. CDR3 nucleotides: TGTGCCACCGGACACCTGAACACTGAAGCTTTCTTT.

The CDR3 protein is CASSGTSGRSNEQFF. For the CDR3, the DNA is TGCGCCAGCAGCGGGACTAGCGGGAGGAGTAATGAGCAGTTCTTC. The chain has TRBV5-1 and TRBJ2-1; TRBD2 agrees at 15 bases. Germline values: CDR1 SGHRS, CDR2 YFSETQ. V was clipped by 4 bases and J by 7 bases; unmatched bases: 3. This CDR3 is built from 15 residues.

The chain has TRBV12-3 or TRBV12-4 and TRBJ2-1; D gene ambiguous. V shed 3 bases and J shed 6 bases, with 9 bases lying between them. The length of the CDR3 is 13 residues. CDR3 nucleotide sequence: TGTGCCAGCAGTTTTGGGAATTTCAATGAGCAGTTCTTC. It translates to CASSFGNFNEQFF.

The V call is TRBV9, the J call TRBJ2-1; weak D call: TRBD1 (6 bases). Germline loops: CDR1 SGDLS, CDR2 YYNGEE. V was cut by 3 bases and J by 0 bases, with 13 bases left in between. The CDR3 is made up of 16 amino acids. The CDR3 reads CASSASQGPSYNEQFF. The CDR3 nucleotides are TGTGCCAGCAGCGCTTCACAGGGACCCTCCTACAATGAGCAGTTCTTC.

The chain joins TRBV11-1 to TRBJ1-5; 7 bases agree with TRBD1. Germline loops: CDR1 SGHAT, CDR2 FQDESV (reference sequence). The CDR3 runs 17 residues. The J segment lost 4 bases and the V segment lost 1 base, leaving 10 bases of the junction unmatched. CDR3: CASSLETGRAANQPQHF. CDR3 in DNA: TGTGCCAGCAGCTTAGAGACAGGGCGGGCAGCGAATCAGCCCCAGCATTTT.

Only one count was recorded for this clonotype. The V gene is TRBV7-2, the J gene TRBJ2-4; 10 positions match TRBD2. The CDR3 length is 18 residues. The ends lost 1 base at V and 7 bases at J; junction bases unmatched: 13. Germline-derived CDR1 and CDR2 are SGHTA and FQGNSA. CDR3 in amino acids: CASSLVSGRTMGRNIQYF. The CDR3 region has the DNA TGTGCCAGCAGCTTAGTTAGCGGGAGGACCATGGGGAGGAACATTCAGTACTTC.

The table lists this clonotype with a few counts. CDR3 nucleotides: TGTCTGTCAAATACGGGTTCTAGCTCCTACGAGCAGTACTTC. It codes for CLSNTGSSSYEQYF. The genes are TRBV28 and TRBJ2-7; no definite D call. The length of the CDR3 is 14 residues. Germline assignment: CDR1 MDHEN and CDR2 SYDVKM.

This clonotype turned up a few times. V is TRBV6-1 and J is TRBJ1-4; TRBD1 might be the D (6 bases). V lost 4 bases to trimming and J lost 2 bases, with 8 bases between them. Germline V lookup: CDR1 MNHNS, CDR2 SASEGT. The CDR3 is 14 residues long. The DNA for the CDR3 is TGTGCCAGCAGTGGGACAGTGACTAATGAAAAACTGTTTTTT. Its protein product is CASSGTVTNEKLFF.

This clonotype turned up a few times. The CDR3 nucleotides are TGTGCCAGCAGTTTTGCGAGAAAACTGTTTTTT. It yields the protein CASSFARKLFF. The chain couples TRBV12-3 or TRBV12-4 to TRBJ1-4; D not resolved. The CDR3 runs 11 residues. Trimming took 3 bases from V and 10 from J, leaving 6 bases between them.

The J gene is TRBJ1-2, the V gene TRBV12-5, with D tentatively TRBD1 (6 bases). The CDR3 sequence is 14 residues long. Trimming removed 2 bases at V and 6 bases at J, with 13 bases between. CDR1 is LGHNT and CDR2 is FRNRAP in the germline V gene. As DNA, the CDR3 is TGTGCTAGTGGTTTGTCAGGGGCCACCGATGGCTACACCTTC. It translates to CASGLSGATDGYTF.

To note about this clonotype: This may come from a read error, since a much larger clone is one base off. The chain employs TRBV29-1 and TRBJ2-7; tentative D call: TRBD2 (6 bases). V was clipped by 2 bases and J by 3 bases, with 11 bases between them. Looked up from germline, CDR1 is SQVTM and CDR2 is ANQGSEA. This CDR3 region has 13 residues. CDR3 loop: CSVELASFYEQYF. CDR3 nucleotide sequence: TGCAGCGTTGAACTAGCGAGCTTCTACGAGCAGTACTTC.

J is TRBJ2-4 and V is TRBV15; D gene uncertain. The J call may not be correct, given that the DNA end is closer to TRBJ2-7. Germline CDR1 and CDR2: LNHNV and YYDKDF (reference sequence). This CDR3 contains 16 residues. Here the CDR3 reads CATSRDSSPNPYEQYF. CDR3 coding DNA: TGTGCCACCAGCAGAGATTCAAGCCCCAACCCCTACGAGCAGTACTTC.

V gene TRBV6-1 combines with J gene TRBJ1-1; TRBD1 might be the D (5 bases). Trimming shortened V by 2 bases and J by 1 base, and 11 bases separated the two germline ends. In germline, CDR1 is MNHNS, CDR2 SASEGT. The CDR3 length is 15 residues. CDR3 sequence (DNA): TGTGCCAGCAGTGAAACCGGGACTGGGAACACTGAAGCTTTCTTT. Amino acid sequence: CASSETGTGNTEAFF.